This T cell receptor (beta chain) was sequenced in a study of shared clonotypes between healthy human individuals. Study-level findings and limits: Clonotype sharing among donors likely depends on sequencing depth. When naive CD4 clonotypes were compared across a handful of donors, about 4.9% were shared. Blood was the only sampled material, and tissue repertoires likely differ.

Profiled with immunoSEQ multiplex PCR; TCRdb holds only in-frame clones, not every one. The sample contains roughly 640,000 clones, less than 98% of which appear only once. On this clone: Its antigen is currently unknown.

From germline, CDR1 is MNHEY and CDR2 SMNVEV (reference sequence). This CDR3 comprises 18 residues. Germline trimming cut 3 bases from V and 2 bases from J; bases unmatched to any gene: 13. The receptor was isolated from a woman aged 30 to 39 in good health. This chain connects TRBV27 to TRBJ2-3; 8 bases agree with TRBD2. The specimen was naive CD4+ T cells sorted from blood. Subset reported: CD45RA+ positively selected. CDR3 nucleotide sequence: TGTGCCAGCAGTTTGTTCGGGAGGGCCCCCCTGGACACAGATACGCAGTATTTT. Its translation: CASSLFGRAPLDTDTQYF.